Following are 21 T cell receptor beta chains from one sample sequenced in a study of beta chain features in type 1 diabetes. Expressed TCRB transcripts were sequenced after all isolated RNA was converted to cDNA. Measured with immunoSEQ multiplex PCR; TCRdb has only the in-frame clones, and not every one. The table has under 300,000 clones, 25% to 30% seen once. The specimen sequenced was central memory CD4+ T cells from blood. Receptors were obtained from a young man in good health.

CDR3 sequence reads: CASRSGSANTQYF. Here the CDR3 DNA reads TGTGCCAGCAGATCGGGTTCAGCGAATACGCAGTATTTT. The gene calls are TRBV7-2 and TRBJ2-3; D ambiguous. Trimming removed 6 bases at V and 7 bases at J, with 14 bases between. The CDR3 is 13 residues long. Looked up from germline, CDR1 is SGHTA and CDR2 is FQGNSA. The full variable domain, completed using reference TRBV7-2 and TRBJ2-3, is GAGVSQSPSNKVTEKGKDVELRCDPISGHTALYWYRQSLGQGLEFLIYFQGNSAPDKSGLPSDRFSAERTGGSVSTLTIQRTQQEDSAVYLCASRSGSANTQYFGPGTRLTVL.

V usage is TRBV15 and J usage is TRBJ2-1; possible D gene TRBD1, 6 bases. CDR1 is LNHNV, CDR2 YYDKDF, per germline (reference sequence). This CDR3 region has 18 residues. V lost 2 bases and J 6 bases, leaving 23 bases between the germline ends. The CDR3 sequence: CATSRTHGPDRLFNEQFF. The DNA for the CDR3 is TGTGCCACCAGCAGAACGCACGGACCCGACAGGTTATTCAATGAGCAGTTCTTC. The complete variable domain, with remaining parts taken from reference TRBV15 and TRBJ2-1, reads DAMVIQNPRYQVTQFGKPVTLSCSQTLNHNVMYWYQQKSSQAPKLLFHYYDKDFNNEADTPDNFQSRRPNTSFCFLDIRSPGLGDTAMYLCATSRTHGPDRLFNEQFFGPGTRLTVL.

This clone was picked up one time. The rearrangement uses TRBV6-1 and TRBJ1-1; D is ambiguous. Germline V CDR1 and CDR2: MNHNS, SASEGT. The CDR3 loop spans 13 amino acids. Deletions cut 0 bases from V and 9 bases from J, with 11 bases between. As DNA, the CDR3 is TGTGCCAGCAGTGAAGCGGAGGAAAGAAAAGCTTTCTTT. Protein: CASSEAEERKAFF.

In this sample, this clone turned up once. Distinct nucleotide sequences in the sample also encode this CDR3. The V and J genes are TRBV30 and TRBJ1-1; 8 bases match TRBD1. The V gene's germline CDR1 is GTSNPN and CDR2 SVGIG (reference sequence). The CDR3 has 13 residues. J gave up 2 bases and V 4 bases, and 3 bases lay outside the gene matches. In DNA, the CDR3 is TGTGCCTGGACAGGACAGGGAAACACTGAAGCTTTCTTT. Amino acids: CAWTGQGNTEAFF.

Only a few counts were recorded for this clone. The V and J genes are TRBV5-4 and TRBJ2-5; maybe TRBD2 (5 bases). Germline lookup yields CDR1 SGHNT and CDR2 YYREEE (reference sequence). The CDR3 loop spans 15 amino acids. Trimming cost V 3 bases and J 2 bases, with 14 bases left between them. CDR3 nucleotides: TGTGCCAGCAGCTACAAACAGCGGAAACAAGAGACCCAGTACTTC. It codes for CASSYKQRKQETQYF.

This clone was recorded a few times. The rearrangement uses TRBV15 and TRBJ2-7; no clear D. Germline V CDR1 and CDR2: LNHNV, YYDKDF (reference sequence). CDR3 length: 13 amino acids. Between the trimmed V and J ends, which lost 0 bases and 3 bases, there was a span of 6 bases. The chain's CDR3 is CATSRDAGYEQYF. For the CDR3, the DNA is TGTGCCACCAGCAGAGATGCCGGCTACGAGCAGTACTTC.

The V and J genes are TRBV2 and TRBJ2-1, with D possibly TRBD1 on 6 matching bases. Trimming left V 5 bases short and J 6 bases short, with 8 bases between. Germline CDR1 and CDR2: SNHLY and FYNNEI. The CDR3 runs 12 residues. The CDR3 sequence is CASSSDSNEQFF. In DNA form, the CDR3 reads TGTGCCAGCAGTTCGGACAGCAATGAGCAGTTCTTC.

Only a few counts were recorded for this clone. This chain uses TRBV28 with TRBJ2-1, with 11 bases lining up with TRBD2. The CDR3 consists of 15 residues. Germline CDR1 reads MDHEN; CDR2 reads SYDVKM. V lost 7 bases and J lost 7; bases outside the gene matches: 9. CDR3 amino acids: CASTWGTSGKNEQFF. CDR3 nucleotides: TGTGCCAGCACCTGGGGGACTAGCGGAAAGAATGAGCAGTTCTTC.

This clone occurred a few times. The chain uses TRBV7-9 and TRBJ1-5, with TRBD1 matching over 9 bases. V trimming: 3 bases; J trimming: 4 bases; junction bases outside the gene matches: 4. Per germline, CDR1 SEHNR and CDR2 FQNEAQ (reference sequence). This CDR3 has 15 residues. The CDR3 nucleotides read TGTGCCAGCAGCTTTTCAGGACAGGGGAATCAGCCCCAGCATTTT. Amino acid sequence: CASSFSGQGNQPQHF.

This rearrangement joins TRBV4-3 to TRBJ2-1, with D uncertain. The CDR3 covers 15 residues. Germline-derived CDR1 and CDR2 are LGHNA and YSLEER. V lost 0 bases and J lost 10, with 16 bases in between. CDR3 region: CASSQDSHFVKEQFF. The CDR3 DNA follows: TGCGCCAGCAGCCAAGATTCACACTTTGTAAAGGAGCAGTTCTTC.

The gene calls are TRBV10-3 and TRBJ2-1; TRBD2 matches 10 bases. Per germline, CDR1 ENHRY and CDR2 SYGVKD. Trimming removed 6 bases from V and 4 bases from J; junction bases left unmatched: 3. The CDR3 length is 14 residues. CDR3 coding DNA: TGTGCCATCAGGAAGCGGGAGGGGTACAATGAGCAGTTCTTC. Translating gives CAIRKREGYNEQFF.

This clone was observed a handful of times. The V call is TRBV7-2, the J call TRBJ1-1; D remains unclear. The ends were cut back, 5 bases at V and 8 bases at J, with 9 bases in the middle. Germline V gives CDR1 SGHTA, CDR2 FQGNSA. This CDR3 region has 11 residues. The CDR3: CASSPGSEAFF. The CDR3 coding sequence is TGTGCCAGCAGCCCGGGGAGCGAAGCTTTCTTT.

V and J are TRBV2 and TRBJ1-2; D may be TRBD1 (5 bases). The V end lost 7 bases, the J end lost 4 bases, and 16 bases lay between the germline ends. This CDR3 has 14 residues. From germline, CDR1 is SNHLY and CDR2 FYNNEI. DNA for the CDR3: TGTGCCAGCACCGCGGGACCCCTCCTCTATGGCTACACCTTC. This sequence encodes CASTAGPLLYGYTF.

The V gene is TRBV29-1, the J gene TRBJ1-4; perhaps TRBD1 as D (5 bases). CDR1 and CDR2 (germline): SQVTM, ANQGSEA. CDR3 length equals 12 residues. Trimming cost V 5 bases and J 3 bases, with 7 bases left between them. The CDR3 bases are TGCAGCGTTCAGGGAGCTAATGAAAAACTGTTTTTT. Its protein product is CSVQGANEKLFF.

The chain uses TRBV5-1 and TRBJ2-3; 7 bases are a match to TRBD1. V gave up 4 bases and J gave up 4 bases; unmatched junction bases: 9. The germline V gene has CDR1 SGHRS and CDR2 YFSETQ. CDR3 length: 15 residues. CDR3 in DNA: TGCGCCAGCAGCCCGGCCAAGGGGGCCGCAGATACGCAGTATTTT. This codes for CASSPAKGAADTQYF.

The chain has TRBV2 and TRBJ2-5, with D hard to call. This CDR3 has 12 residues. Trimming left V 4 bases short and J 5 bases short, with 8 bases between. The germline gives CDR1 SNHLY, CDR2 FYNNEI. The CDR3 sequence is CASSVGFETQYF. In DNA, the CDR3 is TGTGCCAGCAGTGTCGGGTTTGAGACCCAGTACTTC.

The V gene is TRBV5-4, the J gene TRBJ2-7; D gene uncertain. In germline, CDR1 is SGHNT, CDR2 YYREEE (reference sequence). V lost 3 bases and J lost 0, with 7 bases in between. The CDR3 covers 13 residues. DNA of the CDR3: TGTGCCAGCAGCTCCCCGGGCTCCTACGAGCAGTACTTC. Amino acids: CASSSPGSYEQYF.

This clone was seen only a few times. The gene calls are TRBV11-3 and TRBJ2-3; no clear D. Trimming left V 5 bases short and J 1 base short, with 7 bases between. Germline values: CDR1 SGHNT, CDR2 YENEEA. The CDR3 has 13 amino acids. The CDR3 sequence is CASSRAGTDTQYF. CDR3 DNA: TGTGCCAGCAGCAGGGCAGGCACAGATACGCAGTATTTT.

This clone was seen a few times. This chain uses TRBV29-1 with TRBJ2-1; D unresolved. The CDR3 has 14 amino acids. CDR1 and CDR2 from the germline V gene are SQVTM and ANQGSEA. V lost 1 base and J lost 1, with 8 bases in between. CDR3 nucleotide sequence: TGCAGCGTTGAAGCCAGTTGGTCCTACAATGAGCAGTTCTTC. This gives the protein CSVEASWSYNEQFF.

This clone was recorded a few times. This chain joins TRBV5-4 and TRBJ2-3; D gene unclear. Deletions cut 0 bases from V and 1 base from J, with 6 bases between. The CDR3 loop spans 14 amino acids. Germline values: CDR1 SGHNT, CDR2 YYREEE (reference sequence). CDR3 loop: CASSLDLRTDTQYF. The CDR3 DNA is TGTGCCAGCAGCTTGGACCTTCGCACAGATACGCAGTATTTT. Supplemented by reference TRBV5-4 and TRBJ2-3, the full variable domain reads ETGVTQSPTHLIKTRGQQVTLRCSSQSGHNTVSWYQQALGQGPQFIFQYYREEENGRGNFPPRFSGLQFPNYSSELNVNALELDDSALYLCASSLDLRTDTQYFGPGTRLTVL.

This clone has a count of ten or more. The DNA for the CDR3 is TGTGCCAGCAGGGACACTGCTGACAAGACCCAGTACTTC. Translating gives CASRDTADKTQYF. The chain has TRBV5-4 and TRBJ2-5, with D possibly being TRBD1 (5 bases). The germline V gene encodes CDR1 SGHNT and CDR2 YYREEE (reference sequence). This CDR3 comprises 13 residues. The V and J ends lost 5 bases and 6 bases respectively, with 14 bases between them.